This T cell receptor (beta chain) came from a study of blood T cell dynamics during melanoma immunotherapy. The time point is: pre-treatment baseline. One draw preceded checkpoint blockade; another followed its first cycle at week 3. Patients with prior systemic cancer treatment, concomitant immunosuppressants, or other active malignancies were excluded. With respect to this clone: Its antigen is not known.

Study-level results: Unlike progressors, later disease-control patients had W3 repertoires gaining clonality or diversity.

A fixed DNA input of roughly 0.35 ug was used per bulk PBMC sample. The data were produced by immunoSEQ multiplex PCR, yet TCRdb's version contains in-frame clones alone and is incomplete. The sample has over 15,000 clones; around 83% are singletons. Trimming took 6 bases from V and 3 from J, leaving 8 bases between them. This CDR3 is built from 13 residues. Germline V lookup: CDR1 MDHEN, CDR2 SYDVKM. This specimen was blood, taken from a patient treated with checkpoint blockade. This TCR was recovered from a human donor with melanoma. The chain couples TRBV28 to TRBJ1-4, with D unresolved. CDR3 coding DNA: TGTGCCAGCAGCCCGGGATCTAATGAAAAACTGTTTTTT. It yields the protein CASSPGSNEKLFF.